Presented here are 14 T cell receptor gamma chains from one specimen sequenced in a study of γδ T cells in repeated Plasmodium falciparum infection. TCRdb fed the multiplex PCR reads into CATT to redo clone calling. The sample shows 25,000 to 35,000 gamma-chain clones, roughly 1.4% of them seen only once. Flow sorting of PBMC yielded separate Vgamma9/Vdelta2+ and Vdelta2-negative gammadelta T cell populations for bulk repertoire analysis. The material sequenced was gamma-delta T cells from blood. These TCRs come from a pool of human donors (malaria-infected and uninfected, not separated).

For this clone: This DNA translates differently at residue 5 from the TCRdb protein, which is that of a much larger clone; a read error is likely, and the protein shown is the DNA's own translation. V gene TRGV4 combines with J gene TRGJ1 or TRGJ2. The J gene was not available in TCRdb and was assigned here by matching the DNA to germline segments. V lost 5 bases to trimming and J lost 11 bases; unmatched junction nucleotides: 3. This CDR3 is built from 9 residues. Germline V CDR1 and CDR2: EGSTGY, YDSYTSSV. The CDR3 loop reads CATWGEKLF. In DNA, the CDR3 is TGTGCCACCTGGGGAGAGAAACTCTTT.

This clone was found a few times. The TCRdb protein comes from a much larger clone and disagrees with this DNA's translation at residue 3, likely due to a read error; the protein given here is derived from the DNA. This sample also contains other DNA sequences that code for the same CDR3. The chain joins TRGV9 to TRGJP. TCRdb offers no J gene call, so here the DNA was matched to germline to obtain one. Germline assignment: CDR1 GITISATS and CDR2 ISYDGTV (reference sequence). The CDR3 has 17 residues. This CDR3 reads CASWEVLGELGKKIKVF. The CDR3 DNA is TGTGCCTCGTGGGAGGTGCTCGGAGAGTTGGGCAAAAAAATCAAGGTATTT.

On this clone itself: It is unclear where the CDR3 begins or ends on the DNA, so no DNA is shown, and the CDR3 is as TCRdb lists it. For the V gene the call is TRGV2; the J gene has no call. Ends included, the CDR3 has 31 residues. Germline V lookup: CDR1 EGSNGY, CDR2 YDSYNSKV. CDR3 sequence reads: CATWDGFIIRNSLAMEQHWLSQVSIGRIQHF.

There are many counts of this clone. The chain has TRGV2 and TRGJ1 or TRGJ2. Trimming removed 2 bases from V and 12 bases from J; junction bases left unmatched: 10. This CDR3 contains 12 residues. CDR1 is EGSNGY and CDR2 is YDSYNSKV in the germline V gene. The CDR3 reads CATWDARLVKLF. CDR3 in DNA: TGTGCCACCTGGGACGCAAGGTTGGTGAAACTCTTT.

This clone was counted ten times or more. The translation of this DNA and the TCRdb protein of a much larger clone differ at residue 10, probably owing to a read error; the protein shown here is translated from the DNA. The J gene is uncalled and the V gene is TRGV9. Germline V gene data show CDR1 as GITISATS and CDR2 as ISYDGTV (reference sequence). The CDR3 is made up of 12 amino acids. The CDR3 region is CALWESFYKELF. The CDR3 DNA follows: TGTGCCTTGTGGGAGAGTTTTTATAAGGAACTCTTT.

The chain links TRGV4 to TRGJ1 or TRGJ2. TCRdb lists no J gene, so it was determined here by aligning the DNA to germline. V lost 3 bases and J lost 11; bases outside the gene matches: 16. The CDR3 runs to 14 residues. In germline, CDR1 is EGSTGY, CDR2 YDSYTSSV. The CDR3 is CATWDMGCLMEKLF. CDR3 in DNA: TGTGCCACCTGGGATATGGGGTGCCTGATGGAGAAACTCTTT.

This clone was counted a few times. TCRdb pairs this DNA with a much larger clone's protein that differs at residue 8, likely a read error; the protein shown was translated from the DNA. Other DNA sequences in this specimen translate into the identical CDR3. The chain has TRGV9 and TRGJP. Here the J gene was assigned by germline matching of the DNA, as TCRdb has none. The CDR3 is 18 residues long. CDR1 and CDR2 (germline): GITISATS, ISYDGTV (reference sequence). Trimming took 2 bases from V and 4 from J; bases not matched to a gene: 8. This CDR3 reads CALWEAGTQELGKKIKVF. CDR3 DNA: TGTGCCTTGTGGGAGGCCGGGACTCAAGAGTTGGGCAAAAAAATCAAGGTATTT.

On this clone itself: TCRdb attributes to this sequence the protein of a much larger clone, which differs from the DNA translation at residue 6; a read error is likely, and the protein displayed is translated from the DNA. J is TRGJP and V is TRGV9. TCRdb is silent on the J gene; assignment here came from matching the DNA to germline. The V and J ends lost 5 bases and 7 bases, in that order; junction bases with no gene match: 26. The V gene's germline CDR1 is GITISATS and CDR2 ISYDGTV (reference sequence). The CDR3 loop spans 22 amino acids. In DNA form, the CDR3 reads TGTGCCTTGTGGGCTGACCGGGAGCATACCATGGGATCCGAGTTGGGCAAAAAAATCAAGGTATTT. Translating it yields CALWADREHTMGSELGKKIKVF.

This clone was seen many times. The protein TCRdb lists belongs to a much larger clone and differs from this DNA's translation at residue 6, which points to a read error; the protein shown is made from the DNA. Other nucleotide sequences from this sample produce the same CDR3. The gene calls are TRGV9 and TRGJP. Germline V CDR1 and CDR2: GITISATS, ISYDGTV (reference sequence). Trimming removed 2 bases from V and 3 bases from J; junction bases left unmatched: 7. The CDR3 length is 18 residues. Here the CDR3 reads CALWEAGTQELGKKIKVF. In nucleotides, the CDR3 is TGTGCCTTGTGGGAGGCGGGTACGCAAGAGTTGGGCAAAAAAATCAAGGTATTT.

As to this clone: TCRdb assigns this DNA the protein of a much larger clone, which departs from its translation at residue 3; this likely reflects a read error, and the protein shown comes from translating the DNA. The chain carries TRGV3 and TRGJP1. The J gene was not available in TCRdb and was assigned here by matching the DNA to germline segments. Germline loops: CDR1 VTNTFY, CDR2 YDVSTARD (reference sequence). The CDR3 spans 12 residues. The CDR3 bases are TGTGCCATCTGGGACAGCCGTTGGTTCAAGATATTT. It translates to CAIWDSRWFKIF.

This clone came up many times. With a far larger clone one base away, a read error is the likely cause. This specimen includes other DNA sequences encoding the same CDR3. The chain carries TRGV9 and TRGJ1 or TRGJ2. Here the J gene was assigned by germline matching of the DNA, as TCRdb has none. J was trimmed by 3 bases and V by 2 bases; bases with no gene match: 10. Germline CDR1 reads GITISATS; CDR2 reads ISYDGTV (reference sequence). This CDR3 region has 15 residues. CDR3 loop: CALWEASLPYYKKLF. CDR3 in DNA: TGTGCCTTGTGGGAGGCAAGTCTCCCTTATTATAAGAAACTCTTT.

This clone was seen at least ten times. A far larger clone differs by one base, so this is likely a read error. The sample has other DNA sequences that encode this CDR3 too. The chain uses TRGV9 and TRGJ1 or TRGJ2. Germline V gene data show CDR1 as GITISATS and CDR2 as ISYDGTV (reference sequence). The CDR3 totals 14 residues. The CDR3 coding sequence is TGTGCCTTGTGGGAGGTGCAGGCTTATTACAAGAAACTCTTT. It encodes CALWEVQAYYKKLF.

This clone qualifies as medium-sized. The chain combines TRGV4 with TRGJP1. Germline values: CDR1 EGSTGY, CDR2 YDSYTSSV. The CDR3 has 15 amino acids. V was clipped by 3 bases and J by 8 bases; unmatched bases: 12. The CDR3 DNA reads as TGTGCCACCTGGGATTTTAACAGAATCGGTTGGTTCAAGATATTT. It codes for CATWDFNRIGWFKIF.

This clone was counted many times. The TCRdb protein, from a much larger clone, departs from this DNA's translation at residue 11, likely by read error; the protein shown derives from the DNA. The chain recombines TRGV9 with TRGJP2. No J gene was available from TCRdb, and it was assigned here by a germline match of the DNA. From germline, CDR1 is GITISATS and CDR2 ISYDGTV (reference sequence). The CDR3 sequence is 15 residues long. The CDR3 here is CALWEPVGSDRIKTF. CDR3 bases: TGTGCCTTGTGGGAGCCAGTCGGTAGTGATAGGATCAAGACGTTT.